The 12 T cell receptor beta chains presented below share a single source sample, sequenced in a study of OX40 agonist ivuxolimab in advanced cancers. Here immunoSEQ multiplex PCR was the method, and the copy in TCRdb shows in-frame clones only, minus some. The table lists some 37,000 clones, 65% to 80% of them singletons. The specimen was CD4+ or CD8+ T cells sorted from blood, collected in a trial of the OX40 agonist ivuxolimab. Receptors originate from an adult with an advanced solid tumor such as melanoma, head and neck, liver or kidney cancer.

V is TRBV19 and J is TRBJ1-2; TRBD1 is a possible D gene (5 bases). V lost 4 bases, J lost 6 bases, and 12 bases lay in between. Germline V gives CDR1 LNHDA, CDR2 SQIVND (reference sequence). CDR3 length: 13 amino acids. The CDR3 sequence is CASSRDLRDGYTF. The CDR3 DNA reads TGTGCCAGTAGTAGGGACCTTCGGGATGGCTACACCTTC.

This clone came up a few times. The V gene is TRBV6-1, the J gene TRBJ2-6; D possibly corresponds to TRBD1 (5 bases). Trimming removed 1 base at V and 2 bases at J, with 6 bases between. The CDR3 runs to 15 residues. CDR1 and CDR2 (germline): MNHNS, SASEGT. In DNA form, the CDR3 reads TGTGCCAGCAGTGAAGAAGGGGCTGGGGCCAACGTCCTGACTTTC. Translating it yields CASSEEGAGANVLTF.

The chain employs TRBV6-5 and TRBJ2-7, with a weak D call TRBD1 (6 bases). V lost 4 bases to trimming and J lost 2 bases, with 12 bases between them. The CDR3 spans 14 residues. CDR1 is MNHEY and CDR2 is SVGAGI in the germline V gene. This CDR3 reads CASSLTGGPYEQYF. In DNA, the CDR3 is TGTGCCAGCAGTTTGACAGGCGGTCCCTACGAGCAGTACTTC.

The chain combines TRBV29-1 with TRBJ1-1; unclear D gene. This CDR3 is 14 amino acids long. Trimming took 4 bases from V and 4 from J, leaving 16 bases between them. Germline CDR1 SQVTM, CDR2 ANQGSEA. CDR3 in amino acids: CSVGAWEEGTEAFF. The CDR3 nucleotides are TGCAGCGTTGGGGCCTGGGAAGAGGGCACTGAAGCTTTCTTT.

This clone was counted a few times. The CDR3 sequence is CASSPTSGGANEQFF. DNA for the CDR3: TGTGCCAGCAGTCCGACTAGCGGGGGGGCGAATGAGCAGTTCTTC. The J gene is TRBJ2-1, the V gene TRBV27; 14 bases are a match to TRBD2. The CDR3 is 15 amino acids. CDR1 is MNHEY and CDR2 is SMNVEV in the germline V gene (reference sequence). V dropped 5 bases and J dropped 7; count of bases not matched to a gene: 4.

The chain employs TRBV7-9 and TRBJ2-7, with TRBD1 identical over 9 bases. The germline CDR1 and CDR2 sequences are SEHNR and FQNEAQ (reference sequence). V was clipped by 4 bases and J by 3 bases; unmatched bases: 10. There are 16 residues in the CDR3. The CDR3 is CASSSTVGTGHYEQYF. In DNA, the CDR3 is TGTGCCAGCAGCTCTACCGTCGGGACAGGGCACTACGAGCAGTACTTC.

This clone showed up just a few times. The V and J genes are TRBV5-1 and TRBJ1-3, with no clear D. Germline-derived CDR1 and CDR2 are SGHRS and YFSETQ. Trimming shortened V by 4 bases and J by 4 bases, and 6 bases separated the two germline ends. CDR3 length: 12 amino acids. In nucleotides, the CDR3 is TGCGCCAGCAGCCCTGAAGGAAACACCATATATTTT. This sequence encodes CASSPEGNTIYF.

This sequence joins TRBV6-1 and TRBJ2-1; 7 bases agree with TRBD1. The CDR3 spans 16 residues. With V trimmed by 1 base and J by 7 bases, 10 bases remained unmatched. CDR1 and CDR2 from the germline V gene are MNHNS and SASEGT. In nucleotides, the CDR3 is TGTGCCAGCAGTGAAGTTACCGCAGGGGGTAGGAATGAGCAGTTCTTC. Protein sequence: CASSEVTAGGRNEQFF.

The V call is TRBV28, the J call TRBJ2-7, with 8 positions matching TRBD2. Germline trimming cut 4 bases from V and 2 bases from J; bases unmatched to any gene: 16. This CDR3 contains 18 residues. Germline assignment: CDR1 MDHEN and CDR2 SYDVKM. CDR3 loop: CASSSSPGLGSMAYEQYF. CDR3 nucleotide sequence: TGTGCCAGCAGTTCTTCCCCGGGACTAGGTAGTATGGCCTACGAGCAGTACTTC.

The chain uses TRBV28 and TRBJ2-5; TRBD1 agrees at 8 bases. This CDR3 is 13 amino acids long. Germline-derived CDR1 and CDR2 are MDHEN and SYDVKM. J was trimmed by 5 bases and V by 6 bases; bases with no gene match: 5. The CDR3 bases are TGTGCCAGCAGGAGACAGGGGTGGGAGACCCAGTACTTC. Its translation is CASRRQGWETQYF.

The chain uses TRBV19 and TRBJ1-1; 10 nucleotides agree with TRBD1. This CDR3 region has 14 residues. Germline V gene data show CDR1 as LNHDA and CDR2 as SQIVND (reference sequence). The J segment lost 7 bases and the V segment lost 1 base, leaving 3 bases of the junction unmatched. The CDR3 is CASSIAGTGVEAFF. In DNA, the CDR3 is TGTGCCAGTAGTATAGCGGGGACAGGGGTTGAAGCTTTCTTT.

The CDR3 reads CASSYQEHGGYTF. The DNA of the CDR3 is TGTGCCAGCAGTTATCAGGAGCACGGCGGCTACACCTTC. The rearrangement joins TRBV6-6 to TRBJ1-2, with D unresolved. The CDR3 is made up of 13 amino acids. The V gene lost 3 bases and the J gene lost 8 bases, with 13 bases spanning the gap. The germline gives CDR1 MNHNY, CDR2 SVGAGI (reference sequence).